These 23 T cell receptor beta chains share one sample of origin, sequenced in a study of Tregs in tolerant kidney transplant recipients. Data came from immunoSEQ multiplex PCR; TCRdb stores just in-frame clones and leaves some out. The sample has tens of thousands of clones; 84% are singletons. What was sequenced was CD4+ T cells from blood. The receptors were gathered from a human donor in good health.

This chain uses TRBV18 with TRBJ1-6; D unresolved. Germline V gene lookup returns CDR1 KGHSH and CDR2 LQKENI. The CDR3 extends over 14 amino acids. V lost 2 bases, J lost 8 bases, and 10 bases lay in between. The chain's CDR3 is CASSPSGKDSPLHF. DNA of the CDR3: TGTGCCAGCTCACCATCGGGAAAGGATTCACCCCTCCACTTT.

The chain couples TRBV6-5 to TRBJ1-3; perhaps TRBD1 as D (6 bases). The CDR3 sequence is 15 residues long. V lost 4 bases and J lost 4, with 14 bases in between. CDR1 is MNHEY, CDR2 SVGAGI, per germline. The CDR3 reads CASSSTRGEGNTIYF. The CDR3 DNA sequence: TGTGCCAGCAGTTCTACTAGGGGGGAGGGAAACACCATATATTTT.

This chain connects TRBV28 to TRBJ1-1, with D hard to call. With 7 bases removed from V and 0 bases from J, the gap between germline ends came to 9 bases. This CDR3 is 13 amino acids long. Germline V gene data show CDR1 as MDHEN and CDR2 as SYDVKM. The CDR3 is CASNPGMNTEAFF. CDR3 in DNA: TGTGCCAGCAACCCTGGGATGAACACTGAAGCTTTCTTT.

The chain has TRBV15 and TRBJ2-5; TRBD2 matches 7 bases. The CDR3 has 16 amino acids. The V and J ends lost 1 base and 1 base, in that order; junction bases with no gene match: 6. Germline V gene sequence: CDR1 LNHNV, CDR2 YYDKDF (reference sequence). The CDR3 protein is CATSRASGRVQETQYF. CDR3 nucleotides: TGTGCCACCAGCAGAGCTAGTGGGAGGGTCCAAGAGACCCAGTACTTC.

Here the CDR3 DNA reads TGTGCCAGTAGTATCGGGGCGGTTCGGGGAGATACGCAGTATTTT. This codes for CASSIGAVRGDTQYF. V gene TRBV19 combines with J gene TRBJ2-3, with D tentatively TRBD1 or TRBD2 (5 bases each). Germline CDR1 is LNHDA and CDR2 is SQIVND (reference sequence). The CDR3 loop spans 15 amino acids. V was trimmed by 3 bases and J by 5 bases, leaving 15 bases between them.

This CDR3 is CASSAPPGSVGDTQYF. In DNA form, the CDR3 reads TGTGCCAGCAGCGCCCCCCCCGGGAGTGTCGGAGATACGCAGTATTTT. The chain links TRBV13 to TRBJ2-3; D is possibly TRBD2 (6 bases). V lost 5 bases, J lost 5 bases, and 20 bases lay in between. This CDR3 contains 16 residues. CDR1 and CDR2 (germline): PRHDT, FYEKMQ (reference sequence).

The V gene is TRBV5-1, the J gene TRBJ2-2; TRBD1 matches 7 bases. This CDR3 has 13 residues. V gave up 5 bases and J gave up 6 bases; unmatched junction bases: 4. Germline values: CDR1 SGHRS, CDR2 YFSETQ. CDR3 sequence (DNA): TGCGCCAGCAGGCCCGGGACAGCCGGGGAGCTGTTTTTT. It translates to CASRPGTAGELFF.

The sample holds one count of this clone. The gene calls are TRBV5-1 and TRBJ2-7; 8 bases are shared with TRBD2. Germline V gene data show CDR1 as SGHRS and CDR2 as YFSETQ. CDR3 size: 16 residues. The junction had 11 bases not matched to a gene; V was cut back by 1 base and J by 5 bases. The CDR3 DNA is TGCGCCAGCAGCTTGAGGGCGGGAGGACGGGTACACGAGCAGTACTTC. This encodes CASSLRAGGRVHEQYF.

CDR3 in DNA: TGTGCTAGTGGACTAGCTTTCAATGAGCAGTTCTTC. It yields the protein CASGLAFNEQFF. This chain links TRBV12-5 with TRBJ2-1; a weak D match, TRBD2 (6 bases). With 6 bases removed from V and 6 bases from J, the gap between germline ends came to 9 bases. This CDR3 spans 12 amino acids. CDR1 is LGHNT, CDR2 FRNRAP, per germline. Full variable domain (outside the CDR3, taken from reference TRBV12-5 and TRBJ2-1): DARVTQTPRHKVTEMGQEVTMRCQPILGHNTVFWYRQTMMQGLELLAYFRNRAPLDDSGMPKDRFSAEMPDATLATLKIQPSEPRDSAVYFCASGLAFNEQFFGPGTRLTVL.

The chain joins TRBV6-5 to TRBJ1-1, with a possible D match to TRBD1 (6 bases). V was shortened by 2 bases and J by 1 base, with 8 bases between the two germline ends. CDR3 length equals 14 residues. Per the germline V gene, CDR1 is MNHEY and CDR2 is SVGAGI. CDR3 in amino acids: CASSYGGTNTEAFF. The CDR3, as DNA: TGTGCCAGCAGTTACGGGGGCACGAACACTGAAGCTTTCTTT.

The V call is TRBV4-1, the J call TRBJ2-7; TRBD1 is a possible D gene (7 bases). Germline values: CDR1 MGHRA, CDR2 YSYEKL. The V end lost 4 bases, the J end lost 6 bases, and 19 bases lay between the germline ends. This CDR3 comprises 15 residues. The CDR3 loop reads CASSPGIGGGSEQYF. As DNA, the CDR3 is TGCGCCAGCAGCCCCGGAATAGGAGGGGGCAGCGAGCAGTACTTC.

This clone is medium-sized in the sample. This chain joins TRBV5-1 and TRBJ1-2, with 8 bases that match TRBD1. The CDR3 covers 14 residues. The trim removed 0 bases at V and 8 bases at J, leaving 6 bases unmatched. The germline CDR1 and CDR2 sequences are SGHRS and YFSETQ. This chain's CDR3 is CASSLGQGASGYTF. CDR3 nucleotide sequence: TGCGCCAGCAGCTTGGGGCAGGGGGCGTCAGGCTACACCTTC.

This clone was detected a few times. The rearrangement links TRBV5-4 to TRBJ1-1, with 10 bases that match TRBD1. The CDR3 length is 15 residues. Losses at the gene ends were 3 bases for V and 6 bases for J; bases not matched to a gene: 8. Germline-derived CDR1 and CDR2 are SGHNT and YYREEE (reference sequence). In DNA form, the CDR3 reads TGTGCCAGCAGCTCGGCCGGGACAGGGGATTCTGAAGCTTTCTTT. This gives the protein CASSSAGTGDSEAFF. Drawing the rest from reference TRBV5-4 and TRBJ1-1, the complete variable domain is ETGVTQSPTHLIKTRGQQVTLRCSSQSGHNTVSWYQQALGQGPQFIFQYYREEENGRGNFPPRFSGLQFPNYSSELNVNALELDDSALYLCASSSAGTGDSEAFFGQGTRLTVV.

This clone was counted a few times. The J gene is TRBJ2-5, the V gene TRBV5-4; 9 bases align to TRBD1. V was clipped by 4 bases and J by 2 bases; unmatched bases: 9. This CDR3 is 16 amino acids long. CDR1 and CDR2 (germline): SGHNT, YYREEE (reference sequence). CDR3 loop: CASSPGGQGEQETQYF. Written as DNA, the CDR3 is TGTGCCAGCAGCCCTGGGGGACAGGGAGAACAAGAGACCCAGTACTTC.

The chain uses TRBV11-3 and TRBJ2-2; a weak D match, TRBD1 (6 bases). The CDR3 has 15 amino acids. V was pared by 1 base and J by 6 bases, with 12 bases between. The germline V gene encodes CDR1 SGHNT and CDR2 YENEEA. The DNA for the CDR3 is TGTGCCAGCAGCTTAGTAGGGGGAAGAGCCGGGGAGCTGTTTTTT. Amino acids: CASSLVGGRAGELFF.

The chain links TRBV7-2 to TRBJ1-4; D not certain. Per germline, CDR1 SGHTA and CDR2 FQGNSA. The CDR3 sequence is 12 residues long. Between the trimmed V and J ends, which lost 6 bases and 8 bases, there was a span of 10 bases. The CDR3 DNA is TGTGCCAGCAGTCTTCCGGGCGAAAAACTGTTTTTT. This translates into CASSLPGEKLFF.

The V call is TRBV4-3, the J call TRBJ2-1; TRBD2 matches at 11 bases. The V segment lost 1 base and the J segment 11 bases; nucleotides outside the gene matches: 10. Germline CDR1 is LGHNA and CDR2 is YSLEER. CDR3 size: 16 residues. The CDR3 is CASSQVPPSGGPQQFF. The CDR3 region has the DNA TGCGCCAGCAGCCAAGTGCCCCCTAGCGGGGGGCCCCAGCAGTTCTTC.

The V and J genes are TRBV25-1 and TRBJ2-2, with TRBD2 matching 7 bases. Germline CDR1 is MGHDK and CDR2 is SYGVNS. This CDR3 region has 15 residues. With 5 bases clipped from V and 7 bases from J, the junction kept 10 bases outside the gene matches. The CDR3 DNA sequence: TGTGCCAGCAGTCGCGGGGGACCCTTCGGCGGGGAGCTGTTTTTT. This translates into CASSRGGPFGGELFF.

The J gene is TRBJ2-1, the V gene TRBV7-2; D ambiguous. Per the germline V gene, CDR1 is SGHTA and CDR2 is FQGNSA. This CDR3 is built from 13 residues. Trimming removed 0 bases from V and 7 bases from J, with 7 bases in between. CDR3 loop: CASSLARRNEQFF. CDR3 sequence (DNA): TGTGCCAGCAGCTTAGCGAGGAGAAATGAGCAGTTCTTC.

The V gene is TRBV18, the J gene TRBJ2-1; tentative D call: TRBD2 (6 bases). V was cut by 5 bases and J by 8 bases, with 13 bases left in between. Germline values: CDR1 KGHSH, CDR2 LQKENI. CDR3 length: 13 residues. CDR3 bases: TGTGCCAGCTCAGCTACCCGGGACTATGAGCAGTTCTTC. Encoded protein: CASSATRDYEQFF.

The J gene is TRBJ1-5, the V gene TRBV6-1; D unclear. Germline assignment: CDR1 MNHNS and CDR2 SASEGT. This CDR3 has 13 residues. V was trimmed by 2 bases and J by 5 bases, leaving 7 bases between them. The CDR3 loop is CASSEFWDQPQHF. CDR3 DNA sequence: TGTGCCAGCAGTGAATTCTGGGATCAGCCCCAGCATTTT.

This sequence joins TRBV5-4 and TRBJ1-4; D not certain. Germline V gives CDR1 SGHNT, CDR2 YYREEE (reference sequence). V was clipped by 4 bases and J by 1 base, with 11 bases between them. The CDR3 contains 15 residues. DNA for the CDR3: TGTGCCAGCAGCCCCTCCCGAGGAACTAATGAAAAACTGTTTTTT. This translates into CASSPSRGTNEKLFF.

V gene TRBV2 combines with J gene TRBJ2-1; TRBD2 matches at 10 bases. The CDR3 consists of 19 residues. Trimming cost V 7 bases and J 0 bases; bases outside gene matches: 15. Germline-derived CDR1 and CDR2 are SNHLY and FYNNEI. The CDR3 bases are TGTGCCAGCATGAAGAGGCTAGCGGGGGCCCCGAGCTCCTACAATGAGCAGTTCTTC. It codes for CASMKRLAGAPSSYNEQFF. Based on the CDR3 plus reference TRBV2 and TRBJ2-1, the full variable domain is EPEVTQTPSHQVTQMGQEVILRCVPISNHLYFYWYRQILGQKVEFLVSFYNNEISEKSEIFDDQFSVERPDGSNFTLKIRSTKLEDSAMYFCASMKRLAGAPSSYNEQFFGPGTRLTVL.